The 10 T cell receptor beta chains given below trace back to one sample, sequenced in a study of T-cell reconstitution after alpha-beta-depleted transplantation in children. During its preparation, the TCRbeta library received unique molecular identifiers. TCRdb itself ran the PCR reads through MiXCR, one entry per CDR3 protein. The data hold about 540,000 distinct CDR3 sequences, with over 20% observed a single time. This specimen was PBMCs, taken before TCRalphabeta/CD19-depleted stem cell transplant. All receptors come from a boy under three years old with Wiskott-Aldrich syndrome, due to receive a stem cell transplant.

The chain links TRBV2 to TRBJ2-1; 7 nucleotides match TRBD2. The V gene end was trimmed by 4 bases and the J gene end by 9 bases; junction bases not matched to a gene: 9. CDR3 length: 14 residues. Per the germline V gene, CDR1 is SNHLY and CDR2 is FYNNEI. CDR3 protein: CASSVDGRFGEQFF. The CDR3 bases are TGTGCCAGCAGTGTTGACGGGAGGTTTGGTGAGCAGTTCTTC.

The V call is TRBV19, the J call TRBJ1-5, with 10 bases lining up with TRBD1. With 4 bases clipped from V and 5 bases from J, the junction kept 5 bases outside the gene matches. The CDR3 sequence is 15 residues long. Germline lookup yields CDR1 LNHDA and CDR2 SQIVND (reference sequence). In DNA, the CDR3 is TGTGCCAGTAGTACCGGACAGGGGGTCGATCAGCCCCAGCATTTT. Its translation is CASSTGQGVDQPQHF.

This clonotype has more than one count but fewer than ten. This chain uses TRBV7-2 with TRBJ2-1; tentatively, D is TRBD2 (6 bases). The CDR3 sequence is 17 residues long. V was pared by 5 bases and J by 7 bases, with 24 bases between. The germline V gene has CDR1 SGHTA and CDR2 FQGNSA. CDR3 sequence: CASSPRRWGIRGNEQFF. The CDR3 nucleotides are TGTGCCAGCAGCCCAAGGCGGTGGGGTATACGGGGGAATGAGCAGTTCTTC.

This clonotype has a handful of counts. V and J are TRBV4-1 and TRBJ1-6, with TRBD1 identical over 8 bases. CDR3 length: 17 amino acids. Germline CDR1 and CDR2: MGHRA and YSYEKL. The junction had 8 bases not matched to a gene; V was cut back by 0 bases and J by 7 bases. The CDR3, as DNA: TGCGCCAGCAGCCAAGATGGGCAGGGGGCGCGCAATTCACCCCTCCACTTT. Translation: CASSQDGQGARNSPLHF.

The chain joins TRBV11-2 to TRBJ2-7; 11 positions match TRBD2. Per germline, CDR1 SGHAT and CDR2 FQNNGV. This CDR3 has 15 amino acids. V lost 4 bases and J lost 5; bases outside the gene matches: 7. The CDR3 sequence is CASSSLAGGLHEQYF. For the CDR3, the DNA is TGTGCCAGCAGCTCCTTAGCGGGAGGGTTACACGAGCAGTACTTC.

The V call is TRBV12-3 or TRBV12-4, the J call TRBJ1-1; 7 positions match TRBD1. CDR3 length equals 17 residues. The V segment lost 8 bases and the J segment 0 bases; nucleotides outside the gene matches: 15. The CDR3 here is CASGRTGGKGLNTEAFF. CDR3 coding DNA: TGTGCCAGCGGACGGACAGGAGGAAAAGGTTTGAACACTGAAGCTTTCTTT.

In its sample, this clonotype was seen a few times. CDR3 amino acids: CASSVGGKPYEQYF. The CDR3 region has the DNA TGTGCCAGCAGCGTAGGAGGGAAGCCCTACGAGCAGTACTTC. The V and J genes are TRBV9 and TRBJ2-7, with D possibly matching TRBD2 (5 bases). Trimming removed 0 bases at V and 2 bases at J, with 9 bases between. Germline CDR1 is SGDLS and CDR2 is YYNGEE. The CDR3 has 14 residues.

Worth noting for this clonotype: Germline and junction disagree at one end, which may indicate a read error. The chain's CDR3 is CASRNTGDLFF. The CDR3 DNA sequence: TGTGCCAGCAGGAACACCGGGGACCTGTTTTTT. The V gene is TRBV7-9, the J gene TRBJ2-2; tentatively, D is TRBD1 or TRBD2 (5 bases each). The germline V gene has CDR1 SEHNR and CDR2 FQNEAQ (reference sequence). This CDR3 has 11 residues. The full variable domain, its missing parts supplied by reference TRBV7-9 and TRBJ2-2, is DTGVSQNPRHKITKRGQNVTFRCDPISEHNRLYWYRQTLGQGPEFLTYFQNEAQLEKSRLLSDRFSAERPKGSFSTLEIQRTEQGDSAMYLCASRNTGDLFFGEGSRLTVL.

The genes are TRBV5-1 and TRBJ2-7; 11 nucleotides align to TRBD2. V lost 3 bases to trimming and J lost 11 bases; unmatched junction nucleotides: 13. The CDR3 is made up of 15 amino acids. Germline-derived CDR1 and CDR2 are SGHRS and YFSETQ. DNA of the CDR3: TGCGCCAGCAGCTCTGATGGGACTAGCGGAAGCTCAGAGTACTTC. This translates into CASSSDGTSGSSEYF.

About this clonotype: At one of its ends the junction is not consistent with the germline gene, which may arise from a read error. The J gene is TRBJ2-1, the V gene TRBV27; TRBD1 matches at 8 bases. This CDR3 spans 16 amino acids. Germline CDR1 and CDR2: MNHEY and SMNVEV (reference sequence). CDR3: CVSSFSDRAGTNEQFF. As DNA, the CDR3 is TGTGTCAGCAGTTTTTCGGACAGGGCGGGTACCAATGAGCAGTTCTTC.